This T cell receptor (beta chain) appears in the sequencing data of a study of response to subunit inactivated influenza vaccine. Study findings and constraints: The authors put forward the suggestion that each seasonal influenza vaccination may bring in only a limited number of new T cells.

This clonotype was observed a handful of times. The antigen remains undetermined. The CDR3 spans 14 residues. Germline values: CDR1 DFQATT, CDR2 SNEGSKA (reference sequence). V was cut by 0 bases and J by 8 bases, with 13 bases left in between. Via MiXCR, TCRdb re-called the RT-PCR reads, giving one row per CDR3 protein. Among approximately 730,000 distinct CDR3 sequences, about 14% were seen once, and the ten largest hold around 7.3%. The chain combines TRBV20-1 with TRBJ1-4; no clear D gene. This TCR was recovered from a man between 45 and 60 years old who received an inactivated influenza vaccine. The sample in question was PBMCs from blood, obtained 14 to 15 days before vaccination. CDR3 sequence: CSARDRRRVEKLFF. In DNA form, the CDR3 reads TGCAGTGCTAGAGATCGGAGGAGGGTAGAAAAACTGTTTTTT.